The entry below gives a single T cell receptor (beta chain) sequence along with its context. Its target is not known. This entry belongs to a study of shared clonotypes between healthy human individuals. Study-wide results and caveats: Unshared clonotypes carried lower generation probabilities than those common to all four donors.

The split of CD4+ cells yielded CD45RA+ naive and CD45RA-negative memory subsets. This CDR3 has 19 amino acids. Germline values: CDR1 MNHEY, CDR2 SMNVEV (reference sequence). V was clipped by 6 bases and J by 2 bases, with 29 bases between them. Original processing notes: Because ImmunoSEQ provided only junction sequences with no quality scores, the filtering differed. Here immunoSEQ multiplex PCR was the method, and the copy in TCRdb shows in-frame clones only, minus some. The V and J calls and clone size are taken from that table; D and trimming were inferred from the DNA. Among about 1.4 million clones listed, 95% to 97% were seen once.

V is TRBV27 and J is TRBJ2-7; D possibly corresponds to TRBD2 (6 bases). The clonotype was recovered from a man aged 25-45 years in good health. The specimen was naive CD4+ T cells sorted from blood. The subset is: CD45RA+ positively selected. The CDR3 bases are TGTGCCAGCAGCCAGAGGACCTCGGGACTTATCGGGGGAACCTACGAGCAGTACTTC. This translates into CASSQRTSGLIGGTYEQYF.